The 7 T cell receptor beta chains listed next were all sequenced from one sample in a study of persistence of HIV-infected CD4 T cells. Cells were stimulated nonspecifically with anti-CD3/anti-CD28 magnetic beads. Sorting of responding CD4+ T cells relied on upregulated CD40 ligand together with CD69. The antigens these receptors bind are not known. The immunoSEQ assay was version 4, run in survey mode. Libraries were prepared by immunoSEQ multiplex PCR; TCRdb keeps only in-frame clonotypes and omits some of them. The sample consists of some 41,000 clones, 80% to 90% of them appearing once. Sequencing was performed on CD4+ T cells sorted from PBMCs after approximately 19-hour stimulation, taken from a patient who received antiretroviral therapy. These receptor sequences come from an adult man with HIV who was CMV-seropositive.

J is TRBJ1-1 and V is TRBV5-1; weak D call: TRBD1 (6 bases). The CDR3 contains 11 residues. The V gene lost 4 bases and the J gene lost 9 bases, with 10 bases spanning the gap. Germline CDR1 SGHRS, CDR2 YFSETQ. The CDR3 is CASSEQGQAFF. The CDR3 coding sequence is TGCGCCAGCAGCGAACAGGGTCAAGCTTTCTTT.

The chain recombines TRBV19 with TRBJ2-2; no firm D call. Germline CDR1 is LNHDA and CDR2 is SQIVND (reference sequence). The CDR3 is made up of 16 amino acids. The germline V and J ends were trimmed by 5 bases and 5 bases, with 18 bases remaining between them. The CDR3 DNA sequence: TGTGCCAGTAGTTACATCGGCCCGGAACGTACCGGGGAGCTGTTTTTT. It yields the protein CASSYIGPERTGELFF.

Worth noting for this clone: The same CDR3 arises from other DNA sequences in this sample as well. The chain employs TRBV2 and TRBJ1-5; D ambiguous. Trimming removed 6 bases at V and 4 bases at J, with 13 bases between. Germline V CDR1 and CDR2: SNHLY, FYNNEI. The CDR3 has 14 amino acids. The CDR3 loop reads CASRPQGMNQPQHF. DNA of the CDR3: TGTGCCAGCAGACCACAAGGGATGAATCAGCCCCAGCATTTT.

The rearrangement joins TRBV4-1 to TRBJ2-7; D uncertain. This CDR3 contains 13 residues. V lost 0 bases to trimming and J lost 6 bases, with 9 bases between them. Germline CDR1 MGHRA, CDR2 YSYEKL. DNA for the CDR3: TGCGCCAGCAGCCAAGATAGGAAGGTCGAGCAGTACTTC. It codes for CASSQDRKVEQYF.

The chain combines TRBV6-5 with TRBJ1-3; 7 bases match TRBD1. The V gene end was trimmed by 6 bases and the J gene end by 2 bases; junction bases not matched to a gene: 7. The CDR3 runs to 15 residues. Looked up from germline, CDR1 is MNHEY and CDR2 is SVGAGI. The CDR3 loop is CASRRDSGPGNTIYF. CDR3 nucleotide sequence: TGTGCCAGCAGGCGGGACAGCGGGCCTGGAAACACCATATATTTT.

The rearrangement uses TRBV2 and TRBJ2-6; D is perhaps TRBD1 or TRBD2 (5 bases each). The V end lost 9 bases, the J end lost 4 bases, and 22 bases lay between the germline ends. The germline V gene has CDR1 SNHLY and CDR2 FYNNEI. The CDR3 contains 17 residues. The CDR3 bases are TGTGCCAGTGGATCTCGGGACCGCCAGACCGGGGCCAACGTCCTGACTTTC. Encoded protein: CASGSRDRQTGANVLTF. The whole variable domain, remainder taken from reference TRBV2 and TRBJ2-6, is EPEVTQTPSHQVTQMGQEVILRCVPISNHLYFYWYRQILGQKVEFLVSFYNNEISEKSEIFDDQFSVERPDGSNFTLKIRSTKLEDSAMYFCASGSRDRQTGANVLTFGAGSRLTVL.

V gene TRBV5-6 combines with J gene TRBJ1-2; perhaps TRBD1 as D (5 bases). Germline CDR1 reads SGHDT; CDR2 reads YYEEEE. The CDR3 has 15 residues. Trimming removed 0 bases at V and 0 bases at J, with 9 bases between. The CDR3 DNA follows: TGTGCCAGCAGCTTGGACAGGACCACTAACTATGGCTACACCTTC. This gives the protein CASSLDRTTNYGYTF.